Given below is one T cell receptor beta chain in context. The CDR3 totals 15 residues. Trimming shortened V by 0 bases and J by 2 bases, and 13 bases separated the two germline ends. CDR1 GTSNPN and CDR2 SVGIG come from the germline V gene (reference sequence). This sample was included in a study of CD8 T cells in Susac syndrome. With random hexamers, roughly 0.45 to 1 ug RNA was reverse transcribed. TCRdb reanalysed the immunoSEQ multiplex PCR reads using MiXCR and keeps one entry per CDR3 protein. The table records 160,000 or so distinct CDR3 sequences, roughly 94% of them present only once. The sequence derives from a human donor with Susac syndrome. Sequenced sample: CD4+ T cells from PBMCs. The chain couples TRBV30 to TRBJ2-5; D uncertain. CDR3 sequence reads: CAWSVGQKTQETQYF. Here the CDR3 DNA reads TGTGCCTGGAGTGTTGGGCAGAAGACTCAAGAGACCCAGTACTTC.